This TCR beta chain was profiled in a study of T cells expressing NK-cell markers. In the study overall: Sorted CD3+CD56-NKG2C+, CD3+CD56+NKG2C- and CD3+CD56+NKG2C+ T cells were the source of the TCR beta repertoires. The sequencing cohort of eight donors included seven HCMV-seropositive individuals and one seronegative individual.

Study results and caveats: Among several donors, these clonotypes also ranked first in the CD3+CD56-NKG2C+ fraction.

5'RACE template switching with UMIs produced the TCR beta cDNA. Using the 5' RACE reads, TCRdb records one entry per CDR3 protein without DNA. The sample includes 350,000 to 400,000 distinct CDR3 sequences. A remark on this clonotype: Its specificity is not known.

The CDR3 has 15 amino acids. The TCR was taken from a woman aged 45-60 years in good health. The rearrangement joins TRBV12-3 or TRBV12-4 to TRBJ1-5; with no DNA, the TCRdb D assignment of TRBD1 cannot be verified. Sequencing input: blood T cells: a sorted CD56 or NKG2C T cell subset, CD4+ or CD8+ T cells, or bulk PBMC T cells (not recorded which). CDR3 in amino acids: CASRLAGQGNQPQHF.